The sequence of this T cell receptor (beta chain) was determined in a study of T cells in Graves' hyperthyroidism and ophthalmopathy. On the study more broadly: Once the initial diagnosis was made, peripheral blood was obtained before any treatment. Study-level results: In the blood, most expanded thyroid clonotypes above 0.001 appeared as well.

Exclusion criteria comprised uncontrolled infection, other autoimmune disease, pregnancy or lactation. Each diagnosis drew on symptoms, thyroxine, TRAb, thyroid ultrasound and orbital computed tomography findings. Amplified regions were TCR beta CDR3 sequences from RNA transcripts. The HTBI primer set drove a first-round RT-PCR of the TCR CDR3. One entry per CDR3 protein results from TCRdb running MiXCR on the multiplex PCR reads. This sample has around 240,000 distinct CDR3 sequences; less than 20% occur once, and the top ten carry around 30%. Deletions cut 11 bases from V and 4 bases from J, with 14 bases between. The CDR3 is 12 amino acids. Many counts were recorded for this clonotype. Its specificity is unknown.

Sequencing input: blood. The TCR was taken from a woman under 30 with Graves' ophthalmopathy. The chain couples TRBV12-3 or TRBV12-4 to TRBJ1-1; TRBD1 might be the D (5 bases). CDR3 nucleotides: TGTGCCTCCTCCGGGGCGGGCACTGAAGCTTTCTTT. Translating gives CASSGAGTEAFF.